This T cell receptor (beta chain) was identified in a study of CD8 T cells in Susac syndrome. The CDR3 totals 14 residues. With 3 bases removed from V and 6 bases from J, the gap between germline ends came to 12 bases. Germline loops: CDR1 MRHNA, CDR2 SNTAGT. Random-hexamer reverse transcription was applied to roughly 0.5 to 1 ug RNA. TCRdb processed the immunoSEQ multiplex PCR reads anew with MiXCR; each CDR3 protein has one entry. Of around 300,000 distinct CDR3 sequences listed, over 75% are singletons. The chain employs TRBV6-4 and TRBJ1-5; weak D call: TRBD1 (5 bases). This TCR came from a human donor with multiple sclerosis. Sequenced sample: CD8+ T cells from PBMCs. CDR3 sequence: CASSELGGSQPQHF. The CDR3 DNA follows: TGTGCCAGCAGTGAGCTGGGGGGTAGTCAGCCCCAGCATTTT.